This passage covers 24 T cell receptor beta chains from one sample sequenced in a study of T cells after yellow fever vaccination. MiXCR, applied by TCRdb to the 5' RACE reads, yields one record per CDR3 protein. The sample shows roughly 400,000 distinct CDR3 sequences, approximately 18% of them seen only once. Source: PBMCs, taken before the yellow fever booster vaccination. The receptors derive from a young man who received the YFV17D yellow fever vaccine.

This clonotype was seen a few times. This rearrangement joins TRBV7-3 to TRBJ2-2; D is possibly TRBD2 (6 bases). Germline lookup yields CDR1 SGHTA and CDR2 FQGTGA. The CDR3 is 14 amino acids. The V end was cut by 4 bases, the J end by 5 bases, with 11 bases between. Written as DNA, the CDR3 is TGTGCCAGCAGCTCCGTCGGGGGAACCGGGGAGCTGTTTTTT. Translating it yields CASSSVGGTGELFF.

This clonotype has just a few counts. The rearrangement links TRBV6-5 to TRBJ2-7, with TRBD1 as a possible D gene (5 bases). Trimming cost V 6 bases and J 0 bases, with 18 bases left between them. The CDR3 extends over 16 amino acids. The V gene's germline CDR1 is MNHEY and CDR2 SVGAGI. CDR3 nucleotide sequence: TGTGCCAGCAGAAAGTTTCGGACATCGAGCTCCTACGAGCAGTACGTC. Residues: CASRKFRTSSSYEQYV.

This clonotype was counted only a few times. V gene TRBV20-1 combines with J gene TRBJ2-2; 9 positions match TRBD2. The CDR3 is made up of 14 amino acids. V dropped 5 bases and J dropped 7; count of bases not matched to a gene: 8. The germline V gene has CDR1 DFQATT and CDR2 SNEGSKA (reference sequence). CDR3 nucleotides: TGCAGTGCTGCGGGGGGGCCTCTTAGCGGGGAGCTGTTTTTT. Amino acid sequence: CSAAGGPLSGELFF.

This clonotype was seen only a few times. This sequence joins TRBV7-8 and TRBJ1-5; unclear D gene. V lost 5 bases to trimming and J lost 0 bases, with 14 bases between them. The CDR3 is made up of 16 amino acids. Germline lookup yields CDR1 SGHVS and CDR2 FQNEAQ. DNA of the CDR3: TGTGCCAGCAGCCCCACTAGATTGAATAGCAATCAGCCCCAGCATTTT. Protein sequence: CASSPTRLNSNQPQHF. Variable domain in full (rest from reference TRBV7-8 and TRBJ1-5): GAGVSQSPRYKVAKRGQDVALRCDPISGHVSLFWYQQALGQGPEFLTYFQNEAQLDKSGLPSDRFFAERPEGSVSTLKIQRTQQEDSAVYLCASSPTRLNSNQPQHFGDGTRLSIL.

Here the CDR3 DNA reads TGTGCCAGCAGTCGCCAATTGCGGCCGGAATTTGGTGGCTACACCTTC. Amino acid sequence: CASSRQLRPEFGGYTF. The rearrangement uses TRBV6-1 and TRBJ1-2; D ambiguous. Trimming took 5 bases from V and 7 from J, leaving 23 bases between them. The CDR3 consists of 16 residues. Germline CDR1 MNHNS, CDR2 SASEGT.

The genes are TRBV12-3 or TRBV12-4 and TRBJ2-2, with D perhaps TRBD1 (5 bases). The CDR3 has 16 residues. The V end was cut by 3 bases, the J end by 3 bases, with 14 bases between. CDR3 in DNA: TGTGCCAGCAGTTTCTTGTTAGGGGCCGACACCGGGGAGCTGTTTTTT. Translated: CASSFLLGADTGELFF.

This clonotype was detected only a few times. This chain connects TRBV5-6 to TRBJ1-6; no clear D gene. CDR1 and CDR2 from the germline V gene are SGHDT and YYEEEE. The ends were cut back, 6 bases at V and 9 bases at J, with 16 bases in the middle. The CDR3 extends over 14 amino acids. The CDR3 loop reads CASTSPEWTSPLHF. The CDR3, as DNA: TGTGCCAGCACATCACCGGAATGGACTTCACCCCTCCACTTT. The full variable domain, rest sourced from reference TRBV5-6 and TRBJ1-6, is DAGVTQSPTHLIKTRGQQVTLRCSPKSGHDTVSWYQQALGQGPQFIFQYYEEEERQRGNFPDRFSGHQFPNYSSELNVNALLLGDSALYLCASTSPEWTSPLHFGNGTRLTVT.

This clonotype was seen repeatedly, ten times or more. J is TRBJ1-2 and V is TRBV6-6; D uncertain. Germline V gene data show CDR1 as MNHNY and CDR2 as SVGAGI (reference sequence). Trimming shortened V by 2 bases and J by 3 bases, and 19 bases separated the two germline ends. The CDR3 consists of 17 residues. CDR3 DNA: TGTGCCAGCAGTTACGATGGAGGCGGCAGAGCCGACTATGGCTACACCTTC. Protein sequence: CASSYDGGGRADYGYTF.

This clonotype was detected a few times. V and J are TRBV7-2 and TRBJ2-7, with 8 nucleotides matching TRBD2. Germline CDR1 reads SGHTA; CDR2 reads FQGNSA. V was clipped by 2 bases and J by 6 bases; unmatched bases: 9. This CDR3 has 15 residues. CDR3 DNA sequence: TGTGCCAGCAGCTTATTCGGCAGGCGGGGGGCCGAGCAGTACTTC. Encoded protein: CASSLFGRRGAEQYF.

The chain couples TRBV18 to TRBJ2-2; D is unclear. The CDR3 has 17 residues. The V gene's germline CDR1 is KGHSH and CDR2 LQKENI. Trimming stripped 3 bases from V and 3 bases from J, with 17 bases between. Here the CDR3 reads CASSPTPQSEDTGELFF. The CDR3 DNA is TGTGCCAGCTCACCCACCCCCCAGAGCGAAGACACCGGGGAGCTGTTTTTT.

This chain links TRBV7-2 with TRBJ2-1, with D maybe TRBD2 (6 bases). V lost 3 bases and J lost 6, with 12 bases in between. CDR1 and CDR2 (germline): SGHTA, FQGNSA. The CDR3 consists of 14 residues. CDR3 in amino acids: CASSFETSANEQFF. The DNA of the CDR3 is TGTGCCAGCAGCTTCGAGACTAGTGCCAATGAGCAGTTCTTC.

This clonotype was recorded many times. An end of the junction differs from the germline gene, which may be a read error. The chain joins TRBV5-1 to TRBJ2-2; 10 bases align to TRBD1. Germline CDR1 is SGHRS and CDR2 is YFSETQ. The length of the CDR3 is 14 residues. The CDR3 sequence is CASSSGQGTGELFF. As DNA, the CDR3 is TGTGCCAGCAGCTCGGGACAGGGGACCGGGGAGCTGTTTTTT.

The chain couples TRBV6-2 or TRBV6-3 to TRBJ1-3; possible D gene TRBD1, 5 bases. Looked up from germline, CDR1 is MNHEY and CDR2 is SVGEGT. V lost 8 bases to trimming and J lost 0 bases, with 26 bases between them. The CDR3 has 19 amino acids. Written as DNA, the CDR3 is TGTGCCAGCCGCCGGAGGGGATATAAGAGTGAATACTCTGGAAACACCATATATTTT. Protein: CASRRRGYKSEYSGNTIYF.

This clonotype was found a few times. The gene calls are TRBV7-8 and TRBJ2-7, with a weak D call TRBD2 (6 bases). This CDR3 is 15 amino acids long. Germline V gene sequence: CDR1 SGHVS, CDR2 FQNEAQ. The V end lost 4 bases, the J end lost 1 base, and 14 bases lay between the germline ends. As DNA, the CDR3 is TGTGCCAGCAGCTCGGGCGGGGTCGGGTCCTACGAGCAGTACTTC. This translates into CASSSGGVGSYEQYF.

This clonotype was counted only a few times. This chain uses TRBV2 with TRBJ2-5; tentative D call: TRBD1 (5 bases). This CDR3 contains 16 residues. Per the germline V gene, CDR1 is SNHLY and CDR2 is FYNNEI. Trimming shortened V by 0 bases and J by 1 base, and 12 bases separated the two germline ends. CDR3 protein: CASSEALRGSQETQYF. The CDR3 coding sequence is TGTGCCAGCAGTGAAGCGCTTAGGGGATCCCAAGAGACCCAGTACTTC.

A few counts support this clonotype. V usage is TRBV24-1 and J usage is TRBJ1-1; D unclear. CDR1 is KGHDR, CDR2 SFDVKD, per germline. The CDR3 is made up of 13 amino acids. With 2 bases removed from V and 4 bases from J, the gap between germline ends came to 7 bases. The CDR3 nucleotides read TGTGCCACCAGTGATTCTTGGGGCACTGAAGCTTTCTTT. It encodes CATSDSWGTEAFF.

The chain links TRBV20-1 to TRBJ2-1; 9 nucleotides agree with TRBD1. With 6 bases clipped from V and 9 bases from J, the junction kept 6 bases outside the gene matches. Germline V gives CDR1 DFQATT, CDR2 SNEGSKA (reference sequence). The CDR3 covers 12 residues. CDR3 region: CSAETGGAEQFF. The CDR3 nucleotides read TGCAGTGCCGAGACAGGGGGGGCTGAGCAGTTCTTC.

This clonotype turned up a few times. The genes are TRBV5-1 and TRBJ2-1; D perhaps matches TRBD2 (5 bases). Germline lookup yields CDR1 SGHRS and CDR2 YFSETQ. CDR3 size: 14 residues. V was shortened by 4 bases and J by 4 bases, with 12 bases between the two germline ends. Here the CDR3 reads CASSGIGGYNEQFF. CDR3 DNA sequence: TGCGCCAGCAGCGGTATAGGAGGTTACAATGAGCAGTTCTTC. Combining the CDR3 with reference TRBV5-1 and TRBJ2-1 gives the whole variable domain KAGVTQTPRYLIKTRGQQVTLSCSPISGHRSVSWYQQTPGQGLQFLFEYFSETQRNKGNFPGRFSGRQFSNSRSEMNVSTLELGDSALYLCASSGIGGYNEQFFGPGTRLTVL.

This clonotype appeared a few times. The V gene is TRBV6-5, the J gene TRBJ2-2, with 7 nucleotides matching TRBD2. The CDR3 covers 18 residues. CDR1 is MNHEY, CDR2 SVGAGI, per germline. The trim removed 5 bases at V and 5 bases at J, leaving 17 bases unmatched. CDR3 sequence reads: CASSGHTLVRRGTGELFF. DNA for the CDR3: TGTGCCAGCAGTGGGCACACCCTAGTACGGCGGGGGACCGGGGAGCTGTTTTTT.

The chain joins TRBV12-3 or TRBV12-4 to TRBJ2-3; 8 nucleotides match TRBD1. J lost 1 base, V lost 5 bases, and 8 bases had no gene match. The CDR3 consists of 16 residues. The CDR3 DNA sequence: TGTGCCAGCAGTACCCGGACAGGGAGGCGCACAGATACGCAGTATTTT. It translates to CASSTRTGRRTDTQYF.

In DNA, the CDR3 is TGTGCCAGCAGCCCGAGGACAGGGACTGAAGCTTTCTTT. It is translated as CASSPRTGTEAFF. The chain combines TRBV7-2 with TRBJ1-1; 8 positions match TRBD1. The V gene's germline CDR1 is SGHTA and CDR2 FQGNSA. The trim removed 5 bases at V and 5 bases at J, leaving 4 bases unmatched. CDR3 length equals 13 residues.

This clonotype was seen more than once but under ten times. CDR3 sequence: CASSRSSGRETQYF. Written as DNA, the CDR3 is TGTGCCAGCAGCCGATCATCCGGGAGGGAGACCCAGTACTTC. The chain couples TRBV7-2 to TRBJ2-5; 7 bases line up with TRBD2. Germline assignment: CDR1 SGHTA and CDR2 FQGNSA. The CDR3 runs to 14 residues. The trim removed 5 bases at V and 5 bases at J, leaving 8 bases unmatched.

There are a few counts of this clonotype. This chain links TRBV5-6 with TRBJ2-7, with 8 bases lining up with TRBD1. Germline V lookup: CDR1 SGHDT, CDR2 YYEEEE. V was clipped by 3 bases and J by 0 bases; unmatched bases: 11. The CDR3 runs to 17 residues. The CDR3 DNA is TGTGCCAGCAGCTACACGTTTGGGACAGGATCCTCCTACGAGCAGTACTTC. It is translated as CASSYTFGTGSSYEQYF.

This clonotype turned up a few times. The genes are TRBV27 and TRBJ1-2, with 8 bases identical to TRBD1. This CDR3 is built from 15 residues. The germline V gene has CDR1 MNHEY and CDR2 SMNVEV (reference sequence). J was trimmed by 6 bases and V by 8 bases; bases with no gene match: 14. CDR3 sequence reads: CASSSPRTGNHGYTF. Here the CDR3 DNA reads TGTGCCAGCTCGTCCCCACGGACAGGGAACCATGGCTACACCTTC.